The sequence of this T cell receptor beta chain was determined in a study of blood T cell repertoires in COVID-19. At the level of the study: Some COVID-19 samples were acute and others convalescent; all came from the United States, Italy and Spain. PBMCs, B-cell-depleted T cells, or T cells were the source of the cDNA or gDNA that made up the material.

Germline V gives CDR1 LNHDA, CDR2 SQIVND (reference sequence). The CDR3 sequence is 17 residues long. Trimming removed 2 bases at V and 3 bases at J, with 14 bases between. As processed by the authors: How many nucleated cells were present was estimated from reference gene primer amplification. Using immunoSEQ multiplex PCR, the repertoire was profiled, and TCRdb retains in-frame clones only, with some absent. V and J calls and clone size are as listed in that table; D and trimming were resolved from the DNA. The sample yields around 30,000 clones, over 70% seen once. The genes are TRBV19 and TRBJ1-6, with D tentatively TRBD1 (5 bases). The sample was peripheral blood. The origin of this receptor is a woman between 65 and 79 years old with acute or convalescent COVID-19. The CDR3 sequence is CASSISHPQGYNSPLHF. CDR3 nucleotide sequence: TGTGCCAGTAGTATATCGCACCCCCAGGGCTATAATTCACCCCTCCACTTT.